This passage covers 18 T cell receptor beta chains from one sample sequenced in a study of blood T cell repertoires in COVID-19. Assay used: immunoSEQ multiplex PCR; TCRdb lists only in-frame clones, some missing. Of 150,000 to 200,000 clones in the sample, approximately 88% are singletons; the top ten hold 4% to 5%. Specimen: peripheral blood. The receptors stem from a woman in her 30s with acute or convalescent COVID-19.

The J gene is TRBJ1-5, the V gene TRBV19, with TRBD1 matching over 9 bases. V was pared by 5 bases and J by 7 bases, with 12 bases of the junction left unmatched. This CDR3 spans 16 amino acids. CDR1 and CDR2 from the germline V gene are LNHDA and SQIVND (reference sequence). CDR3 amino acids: CASSSQPGQGVQPQHF. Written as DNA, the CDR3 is TGTGCCAGTAGTTCCCAACCGGGACAGGGCGTGCAGCCCCAGCATTTT.

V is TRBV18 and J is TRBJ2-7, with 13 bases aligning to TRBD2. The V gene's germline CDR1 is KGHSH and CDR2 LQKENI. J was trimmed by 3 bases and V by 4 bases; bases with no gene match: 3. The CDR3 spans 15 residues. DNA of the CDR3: TGTGCCAGCTCACAAGGACTAGCGGGGGACTACGAGCAGTACTTC. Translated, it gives CASSQGLAGDYEQYF. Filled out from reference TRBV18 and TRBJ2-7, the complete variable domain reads NAGVMQNPRHLVRRRGQEARLRCSPMKGHSHVYWYRQLPEEGLKFMVYLQKENIIDESGMPKERFSAEFPKEGPSILRIQQVVRGDSAAYFCASSQGLAGDYEQYFGPGTRLTVT.

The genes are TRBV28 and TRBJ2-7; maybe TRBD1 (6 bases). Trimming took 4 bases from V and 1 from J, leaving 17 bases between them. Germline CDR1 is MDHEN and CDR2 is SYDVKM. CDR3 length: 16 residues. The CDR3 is CASSSRTGSVSYEQYF. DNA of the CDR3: TGTGCCAGCAGTTCGCGCACAGGGTCAGTTTCCTACGAGCAGTACTTC.

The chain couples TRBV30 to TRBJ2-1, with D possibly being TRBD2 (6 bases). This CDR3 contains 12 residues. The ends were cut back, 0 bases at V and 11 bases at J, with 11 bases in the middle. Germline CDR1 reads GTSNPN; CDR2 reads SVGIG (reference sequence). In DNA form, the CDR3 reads TGTGCCTGGAGTGTACTGGACTATAAGCAGTTCTTC. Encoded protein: CAWSVLDYKQFF.

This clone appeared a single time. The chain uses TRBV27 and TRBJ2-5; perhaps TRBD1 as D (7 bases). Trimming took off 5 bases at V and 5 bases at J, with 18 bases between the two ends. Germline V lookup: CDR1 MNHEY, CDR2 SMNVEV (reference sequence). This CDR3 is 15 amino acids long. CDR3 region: CASSKRQGGHETQYF. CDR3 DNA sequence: TGTGCCAGCAGTAAAAGGCAGGGGGGACACGAGACCCAGTACTTC.

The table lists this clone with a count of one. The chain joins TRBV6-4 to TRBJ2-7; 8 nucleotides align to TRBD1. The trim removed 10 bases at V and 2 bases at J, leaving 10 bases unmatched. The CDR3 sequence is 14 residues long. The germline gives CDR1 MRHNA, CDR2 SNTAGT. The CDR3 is CANWDRKHPYEQYF. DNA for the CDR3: TGTGCCAACTGGGACAGGAAACACCCCTACGAGCAGTACTTC.

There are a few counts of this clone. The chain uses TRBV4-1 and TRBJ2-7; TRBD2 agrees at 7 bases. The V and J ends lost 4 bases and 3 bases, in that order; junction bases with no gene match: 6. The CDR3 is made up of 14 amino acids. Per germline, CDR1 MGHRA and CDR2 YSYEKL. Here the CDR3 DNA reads TGCGCCAGCAGCCGATCGGGAGGTAACTACGAGCAGTACTTC. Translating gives CASSRSGGNYEQYF.

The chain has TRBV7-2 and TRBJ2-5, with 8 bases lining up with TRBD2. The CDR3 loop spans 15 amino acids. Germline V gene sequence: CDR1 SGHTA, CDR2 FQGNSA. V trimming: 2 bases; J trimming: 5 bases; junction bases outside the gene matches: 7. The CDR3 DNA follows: TGTGCCAGCAGCTTAAAGGCTAGCGGGTATGAGACCCAGTACTTC. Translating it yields CASSLKASGYETQYF.

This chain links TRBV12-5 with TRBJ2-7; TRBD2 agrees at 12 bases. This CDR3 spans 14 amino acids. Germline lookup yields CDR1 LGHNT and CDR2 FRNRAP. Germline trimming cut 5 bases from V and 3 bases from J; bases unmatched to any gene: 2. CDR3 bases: TGTGCTAGTGGTCGGACTAGCGGGATCTACGAGCAGTACTTC. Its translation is CASGRTSGIYEQYF.

The CDR3 nucleotides read TGCGCCAGCAGCCGGGTCCTAACTAGCACAGATACGCAGTATTTT. Protein product: CASSRVLTSTDTQYF. The gene calls are TRBV5-1 and TRBJ2-3; unclear D gene. Germline V gene data show CDR1 as SGHRS and CDR2 as YFSETQ. CDR3 length: 15 residues. V lost 4 bases and J lost 0, with 12 bases in between.

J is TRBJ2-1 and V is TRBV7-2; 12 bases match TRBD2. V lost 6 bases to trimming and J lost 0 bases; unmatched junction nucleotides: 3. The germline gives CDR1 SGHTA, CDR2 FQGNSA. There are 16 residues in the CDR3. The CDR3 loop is CASRLAGGTSYNEQFF. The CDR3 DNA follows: TGTGCCAGCAGACTAGCGGGAGGAACCTCCTACAATGAGCAGTTCTTC.

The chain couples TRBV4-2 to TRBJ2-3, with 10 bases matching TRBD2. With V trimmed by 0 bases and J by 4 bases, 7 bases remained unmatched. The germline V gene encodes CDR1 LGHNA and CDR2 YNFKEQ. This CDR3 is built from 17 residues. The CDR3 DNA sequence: TGTGCCAGCAGCCAAGATCTTGGACTAGCGGTATCAGATACGCAGTATTTT. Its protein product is CASSQDLGLAVSDTQYF.

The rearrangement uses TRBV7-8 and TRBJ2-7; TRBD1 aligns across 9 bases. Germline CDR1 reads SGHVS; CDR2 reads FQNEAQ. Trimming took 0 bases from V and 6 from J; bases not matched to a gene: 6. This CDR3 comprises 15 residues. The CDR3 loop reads CASSLAGTGKVEQYF. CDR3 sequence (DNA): TGTGCCAGCAGCTTAGCCGGGACAGGGAAAGTCGAGCAGTACTTC. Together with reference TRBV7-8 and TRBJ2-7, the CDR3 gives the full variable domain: GAGVSQSPRYKVAKRGQDVALRCDPISGHVSLFWYQQALGQGPEFLTYFQNEAQLDKSGLPSDRFFAERPEGSVSTLKIQRTQQEDSAVYLCASSLAGTGKVEQYFGPGTRLTVT.

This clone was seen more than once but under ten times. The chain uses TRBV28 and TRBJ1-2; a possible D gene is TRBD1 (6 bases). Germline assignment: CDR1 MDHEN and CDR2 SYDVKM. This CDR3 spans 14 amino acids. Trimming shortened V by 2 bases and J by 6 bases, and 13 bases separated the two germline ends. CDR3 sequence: CASSLGAGVNGYTF. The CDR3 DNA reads TGTGCCAGCAGTTTAGGTGCAGGGGTGAATGGCTACACCTTC.

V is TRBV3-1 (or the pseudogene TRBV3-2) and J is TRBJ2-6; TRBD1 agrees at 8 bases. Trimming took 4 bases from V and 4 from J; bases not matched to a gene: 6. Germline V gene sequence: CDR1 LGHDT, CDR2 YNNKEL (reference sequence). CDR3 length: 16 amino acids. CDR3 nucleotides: TGTGCCAGCAGCCGTCAGGGGGCGGTAGGGGCCAACGTCCTGACTTTC. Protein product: CASSRQGAVGANVLTF.

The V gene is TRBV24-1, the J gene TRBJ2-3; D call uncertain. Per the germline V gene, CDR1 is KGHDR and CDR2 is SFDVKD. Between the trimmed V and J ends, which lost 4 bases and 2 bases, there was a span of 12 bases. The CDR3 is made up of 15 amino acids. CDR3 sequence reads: CATSDSQLPTDTQYF. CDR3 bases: TGTGCCACCAGTGACTCCCAACTCCCCACAGATACGCAGTATTTT.

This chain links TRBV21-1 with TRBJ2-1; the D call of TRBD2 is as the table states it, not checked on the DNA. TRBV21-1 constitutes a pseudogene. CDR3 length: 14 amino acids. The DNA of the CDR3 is TGTGCCAGCCAGACTAGCGGAGAATACAATGAGCAGTTCTTC. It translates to CASQTSGEYNEQFF.

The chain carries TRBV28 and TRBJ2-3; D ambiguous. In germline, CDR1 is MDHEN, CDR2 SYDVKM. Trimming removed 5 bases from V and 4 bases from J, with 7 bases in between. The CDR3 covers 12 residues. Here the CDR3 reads CASSTSADTQYF. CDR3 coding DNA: TGTGCCAGCAGTACCTCAGCAGATACGCAGTATTTT.